These 29 T cell receptor beta chains were sequenced from one sample in a study of high-grade serous ovarian cancer treatment subgroups. Sequencing used immunoSEQ multiplex PCR; TCRdb keeps in-frame clones, though not all of them. Of 15,000 or so clones in the sample, about 86% are singletons; the top ten hold 5% to 8%. Tumor tissue was taken before any definitive surgery or chemotherapy was given. The sequenced sample consisted of tumor tissue. Receptor source: a human donor with high-grade serous ovarian cancer.

The chain links TRBV4-1 to TRBJ2-3; no reliable D call. Germline V gives CDR1 MGHRA, CDR2 YSYEKL. CDR3 length: 15 amino acids. V was pared by 4 bases and J by 4 bases, with 15 bases between. Here the CDR3 reads CASSPSTSFPDTQYF. In DNA, the CDR3 is TGCGCCAGCAGCCCTTCCACCTCCTTTCCAGATACGCAGTATTTT.

This sequence joins TRBV19 and TRBJ1-5, with D unclear. Trimming cost V 3 bases and J 0 bases, with 6 bases left between them. The CDR3 contains 14 residues. The germline V gene encodes CDR1 LNHDA and CDR2 SQIVND (reference sequence). DNA of the CDR3: TGTGCCAGTAGTATTCGGGATAGCAATCAGCCCCAGCATTTT. Translation gives CASSIRDSNQPQHF.

J is TRBJ1-5 and V is TRBV6-5; no definite D call. From germline, CDR1 is MNHEY and CDR2 SVGAGI. V was trimmed by 5 bases and J by 0 bases, leaving 8 bases between them. The CDR3 is made up of 14 amino acids. CDR3 nucleotide sequence: TGTGCCAGCAGTCTATCCGATAGCAATCAGCCCCAGCATTTT. Translation: CASSLSDSNQPQHF.

A single count supports this clone. The rearrangement joins TRBV21-1 to TRBJ1-5; no DNA check was done on the table's D call, TRBD1. TRBV21-1 is an annotated pseudogene. The CDR3 has 19 residues. The CDR3, as DNA: TGTGCCAGCAGCAAACTGTGGGAAGGGGACAGGGTGAGAGATCAGCCCCAGCATTTT. Its protein product is CASSKLWEGDRVRDQPQHF.

This chain uses TRBV20-1 with TRBJ2-7; D is undetermined. Trimming removed 1 base at V and 3 bases at J, with 4 bases between. In germline, CDR1 is DFQATT, CDR2 SNEGSKA (reference sequence). This CDR3 region has 11 residues. CDR3 DNA: TGCAGTGCTAGAGGAGACTACGAGCAGTACTTC. Translated: CSARGDYEQYF.

The J gene is TRBJ2-7, the V gene TRBV11-3; D is undetermined. The CDR3 runs 15 residues. V shed 2 bases and J shed 2 bases, with 13 bases lying between them. The V gene's germline CDR1 is SGHNT and CDR2 YENEEA. In DNA, the CDR3 is TGTGCCAGCAGCTTATCTGGTGGGGTCCCCTACGAGCAGTACTTC. Amino acids: CASSLSGGVPYEQYF. The full variable domain, its missing parts supplied by reference TRBV11-3 and TRBJ2-7, is EAGVVQSPRYKIIEKKQPVAFWCNPISGHNTLYWYLQNLGQGPELLIRYENEEAVDDSQLPKDRFSAERLKGVDSTLKIQPAELGDSAVYLCASSLSGGVPYEQYFGPGTRLTVT.

The chain combines TRBV7-9 with TRBJ1-6, with D possibly TRBD1 on 5 matching bases. The CDR3 extends over 14 amino acids. The V gene's germline CDR1 is SEHNR and CDR2 FQNEAQ (reference sequence). Trimming removed 1 base from V and 7 bases from J, with 8 bases in between. This CDR3 is CASSLGGDNSPLHF. In DNA form, the CDR3 reads TGTGCCAGCAGCTTAGGGGGGGACAATTCACCCCTCCACTTT.

The V and J genes are TRBV15 and TRBJ1-3; D uncertain. The germline gives CDR1 LNHNV, CDR2 YYDKDF (reference sequence). The CDR3 is 16 amino acids. V was clipped by 1 base and J by 0 bases, with 10 bases between them. The CDR3 loop reads CATSRAADFSGNTIYF. The CDR3 nucleotides are TGTGCCACCAGCAGAGCGGCAGACTTCTCTGGAAACACCATATATTTT.

The chain recombines TRBV7-2 with TRBJ2-3; 15 nucleotides agree with TRBD2. The germline gives CDR1 SGHTA, CDR2 FQGNSA. The CDR3 loop spans 18 amino acids. V shed 0 bases and J 2 bases; nucleotides not matched to a gene: 3. CDR3 residues: CASSLAGLAGGTTDTQYF. CDR3 bases: TGTGCCAGCAGCTTAGCGGGACTAGCGGGGGGTACCACAGATACGCAGTATTTT.

The V and J genes are TRBV4-2 and TRBJ2-1, with D perhaps matching TRBD1 (6 bases). Trimming shortened V by 2 bases and J by 0 bases, and 11 bases separated the two germline ends. The CDR3 spans 16 residues. Germline values: CDR1 LGHNA, CDR2 YNFKEQ. CDR3 in amino acids: CASSQHRVSSYNEQFF. The CDR3 DNA is TGTGCCAGCAGCCAACACAGGGTCAGCTCCTACAATGAGCAGTTCTTC.

The J gene is TRBJ2-3, the V gene TRBV7-2, with D perhaps TRBD2 (7 bases). The CDR3 is made up of 15 amino acids. The germline CDR1 and CDR2 sequences are SGHTA and FQGNSA. V lost 1 base, J lost 10 bases, and 18 bases lay in between. The CDR3 nucleotides read TGTGCCAGCAGCTTAGTGTGGGGGGGGGCTGACGCGCAGTATTTT. This gives the protein CASSLVWGGADAQYF.

CDR3 loop: CASSASLAATQYF. The CDR3 DNA reads as TGTGCCAGTAGTGCCTCCCTAGCGGCGACCCAGTACTTC. The gene calls are TRBV19 and TRBJ2-5; 7 bases map to TRBD2. The germline V gene encodes CDR1 LNHDA and CDR2 SQIVND (reference sequence). The V and J ends lost 5 bases and 7 bases, in that order; junction bases with no gene match: 7. This CDR3 has 13 residues.

The chain carries TRBV9 and TRBJ2-7; tentatively, D is TRBD1 or TRBD2 (6 bases each). The germline V gene encodes CDR1 SGDLS and CDR2 YYNGEE. Between the trimmed V and J ends, which lost 0 bases and 4 bases, there was a span of 14 bases. The CDR3 extends over 15 amino acids. The CDR3 protein is CASSVETGAGYEQYF. CDR3 coding DNA: TGTGCCAGCAGCGTAGAAACGGGGGCGGGGTACGAGCAGTACTTC.

The chain uses TRBV10-3 and TRBJ2-3; D not certain. The CDR3 runs 13 residues. V was shortened by 1 base and J by 3 bases, with 5 bases between the two germline ends. Per germline, CDR1 ENHRY and CDR2 SYGVKD. The CDR3 loop is CAISELQTDTQYF. Here the CDR3 DNA reads TGTGCCATCAGTGAGTTGCAGACAGATACGCAGTATTTT.

The J gene is TRBJ1-6, the V gene TRBV4-1; 10 bases line up with TRBD1. Per germline, CDR1 MGHRA and CDR2 YSYEKL. The J segment lost 3 bases and the V segment lost 4 bases, leaving 3 bases of the junction unmatched. The CDR3 covers 16 residues. CDR3 sequence reads: CASSLGQGFYNSPLHF. Here the CDR3 DNA reads TGCGCCAGCAGCCTGGGACAGGGGTTCTATAATTCACCCCTCCACTTT.

The V and J genes are TRBV28 and TRBJ2-7; tentatively, D is TRBD1 or TRBD2 (6 bases each). V gave up 5 bases and J gave up 1 base, with 15 bases separating them. The CDR3 extends over 15 amino acids. From germline, CDR1 is MDHEN and CDR2 SYDVKM. Written as DNA, the CDR3 is TGTGCCAGCAGTCGGAGGGGGAGTGTATCCTACGAGCAGTACTTC. Its protein product is CASSRRGSVSYEQYF.

The chain recombines TRBV5-6 with TRBJ2-5; a weak D match, TRBD2 (6 bases). V lost 0 bases and J 3 bases, leaving 12 bases between the germline ends. The CDR3 totals 15 residues. The V gene's germline CDR1 is SGHDT and CDR2 YYEEEE. Here the CDR3 DNA reads TGTGCCAGCAGCTTGGGGGGAGGAGGGGAAGAGACCCAGTACTTC. This encodes CASSLGGGGEETQYF.

In this sample, this clone turned up a few times. V is TRBV19 and J is TRBJ1-6, with a weak D call TRBD1 (5 bases). Trimming removed 3 bases from V and 0 bases from J, with 12 bases in between. Germline-derived CDR1 and CDR2 are LNHDA and SQIVND (reference sequence). The CDR3 consists of 17 residues. CDR3 sequence (DNA): TGTGCCAGTAGTATCCGACAGCCAGGCTCCTATAATTCACCCCTCCACTTT. It encodes CASSIRQPGSYNSPLHF.

The gene calls are TRBV2 and TRBJ2-5, with 13 bases aligning to TRBD2. V dropped 3 bases and J dropped 6; count of bases not matched to a gene: 4. Germline CDR1 SNHLY, CDR2 FYNNEI. The CDR3 sequence is 15 residues long. CDR3 bases: TGTGCCAGCAGTGACGGACTAGCGGGGGCTCAGACCCAGTACTTC. It is translated as CASSDGLAGAQTQYF.

The chain combines TRBV2 with TRBJ1-3; D gene ambiguous. V was cut by 8 bases and J by 1 base, with 6 bases left in between. This CDR3 contains 12 residues. Germline values: CDR1 SNHLY, CDR2 FYNNEI. DNA of the CDR3: TGTGCCAGCCGGCAATCTGGAAACACCATATATTTT. It encodes CASRQSGNTIYF. Looking up the rest from reference TRBV2 and TRBJ1-3 gives the full variable domain: EPEVTQTPSHQVTQMGQEVILRCVPISNHLYFYWYRQILGQKVEFLVSFYNNEISEKSEIFDDQFSVERPDGSNFTLKIRSTKLEDSAMYFCASRQSGNTIYFGEGSWLTVV.

This clone appeared once. The V gene is TRBV20-1, the J gene TRBJ2-7, with no clear D. V shed 0 bases and J shed 4 bases, with 4 bases lying between them. The CDR3 covers 11 residues. CDR1 is DFQATT, CDR2 SNEGSKA, per germline (reference sequence). The CDR3 spells CSARDLYEQYF. The CDR3 bases are TGCAGTGCTAGAGACCTTTACGAGCAGTACTTC.

The chain couples TRBV5-5 to TRBJ2-2, with a weak D call TRBD2 (7 bases). Deletions cut 2 bases from V and 5 bases from J, with 16 bases between. This CDR3 region has 16 residues. Germline CDR1 reads SGHKS; CDR2 reads YYEKEE (reference sequence). CDR3 residues: CASSFSEGGVTGELFF. In DNA form, the CDR3 reads TGTGCCAGCAGCTTCAGTGAGGGGGGGGTTACCGGGGAGCTGTTTTTT.

The rearrangement uses TRBV7-9 and TRBJ1-4, with D maybe TRBD1 (6 bases). The CDR3 length is 14 residues. Trimming removed 5 bases at V and 11 bases at J, with 18 bases between. Per germline, CDR1 SEHNR and CDR2 FQNEAQ (reference sequence). CDR3 residues: CASSLPSGQPKLFF. The CDR3 nucleotides read TGTGCCAGCAGCCTACCCTCCGGACAGCCGAAACTGTTTTTT.

The V call is TRBV6-1, the J call TRBJ2-5; TRBD2 agrees at 7 bases. Trimming cost V 0 bases and J 2 bases; bases outside gene matches: 12. Per germline, CDR1 MNHNS and CDR2 SASEGT. This CDR3 has 18 amino acids. CDR3 sequence reads: CASSEARLADINQETQYF. CDR3 nucleotide sequence: TGTGCCAGCAGTGAAGCGCGGCTAGCGGACATCAATCAAGAGACCCAGTACTTC.

This rearrangement joins TRBV5-6 to TRBJ2-2; 7 nucleotides line up with TRBD1. The CDR3 length is 16 residues. Germline CDR1 SGHDT, CDR2 YYEEEE. The V and J ends lost 0 bases and 7 bases, in that order; junction bases with no gene match: 9. Written as DNA, the CDR3 is TGTGCCAGCAGCTTGGGTGAGGGGGCGCTAGTCGGGGAGCTGTTTTTT. It is translated as CASSLGEGALVGELFF.

The chain has TRBV5-6 and TRBJ2-2, with D perhaps being TRBD1 or TRBD2 (6 bases each). The V end was cut by 2 bases, the J end by 1 base, with 12 bases between. This CDR3 region has 16 residues. Germline loops: CDR1 SGHDT, CDR2 YYEEEE. Written as DNA, the CDR3 is TGTGCCAGCAGCTTATCCGGGGGCCTGAACACCGGGGAGCTGTTTTTT. Translating it yields CASSLSGGLNTGELFF.

The chain uses TRBV19 and TRBJ2-1; tentative D call: TRBD1 (6 bases). CDR3 length equals 16 residues. In germline, CDR1 is LNHDA, CDR2 SQIVND (reference sequence). Between the trimmed V and J ends, which lost 6 bases and 5 bases, there was a span of 20 bases. CDR3 protein: CASRKQGRDTHNEQFF. DNA of the CDR3: TGTGCCAGTAGGAAACAGGGAAGGGACACACACAATGAGCAGTTCTTC.

This chain joins TRBV5-6 and TRBJ2-7; no clear D gene. CDR3 length: 16 residues. Germline V CDR1 and CDR2: SGHDT, YYEEEE. Trimming took 0 bases from V and 9 from J, leaving 22 bases between them. CDR3 region: CASSLGLGQRPSVQYF. As DNA, the CDR3 is TGTGCCAGCAGCTTGGGCCTCGGGCAGAGGCCCTCAGTGCAGTACTTC.

The chain has TRBV5-4 and TRBJ1-3; 8 positions match TRBD1. Germline V lookup: CDR1 SGHNT, CDR2 YYREEE (reference sequence). This CDR3 is built from 18 residues. V gave up 3 bases and J gave up 0 bases; unmatched junction bases: 11. The CDR3 DNA reads as TGTGCCAGCAGCTCTCGTGGGACAGGACCATACTCTGGAAACACCATATATTTT. Amino acid sequence: CASSSRGTGPYSGNTIYF.